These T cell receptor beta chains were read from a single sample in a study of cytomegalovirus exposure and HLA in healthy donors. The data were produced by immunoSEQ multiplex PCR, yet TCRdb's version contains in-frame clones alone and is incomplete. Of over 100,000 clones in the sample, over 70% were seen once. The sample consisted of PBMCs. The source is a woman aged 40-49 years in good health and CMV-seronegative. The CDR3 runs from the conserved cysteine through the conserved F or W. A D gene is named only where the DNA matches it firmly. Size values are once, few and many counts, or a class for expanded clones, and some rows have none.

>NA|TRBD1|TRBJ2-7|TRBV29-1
TGCAGCGTCATGACAGGGACAGGAGCCGAGCAGTACTTC
CSVMTGTGAEQYF
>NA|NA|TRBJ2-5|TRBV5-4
TGTGCCAGCAGCTTGCCGCTATCGGAGACCCAGTACTTC
CASSLPLSETQYF
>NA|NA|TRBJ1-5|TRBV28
TGTGCCAGCAGCCCTCTCCAGAGGAGCAATCAGCCCCAGCATTTT
CASSPLQRSNQPQHF
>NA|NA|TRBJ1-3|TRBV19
TGTGCCAGTAGTGTACCGGTTACTGGAAACACCATATATTTT
CASSVPVTGNTIYF
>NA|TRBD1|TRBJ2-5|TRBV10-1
TGCGCCAGCAGCAACGGACCGGGACAGGGGGGAGAGACCCAGTACTTC
CASSNGPGQGGETQYF
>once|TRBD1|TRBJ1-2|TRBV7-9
TGTGCCAGCAGCTTTAATGCCGGACAGGACAGCTATGGCTACACCTTC
CASSFNAGQDSYGYTF
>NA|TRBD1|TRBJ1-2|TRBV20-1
TGCAGTGCTCGACAGGGGTCCTACACCTTC
CSARQGSYTF
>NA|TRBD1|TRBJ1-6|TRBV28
TGTGCCAGCAGTTTTCCGAGACAGGGATGGTCACCCCTCCACTTT
CASSFPRQGWSPLHF
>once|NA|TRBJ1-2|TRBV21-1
TGTGCCAGCAGCGTACCGGGACAGGGGAACTATGGCTACACCTTC
CASSVPGQGNYGYTF
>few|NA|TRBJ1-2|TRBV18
TGTGCCAGCTCACCACGAACATTGGAGACCTATGGCTACACCTTC
CASSPRTLETYGYTF
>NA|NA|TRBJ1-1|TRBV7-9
TGTGCCAGCAGCGAGGAGGTCATGAACACTGAAGCTTTCTTT
CASSEEVMNTEAFF
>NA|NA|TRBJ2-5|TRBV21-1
TGTGCCAGCAGCATTCCCCCGGGACATAAAGAAAAGTACCAAGAGACCCAGTACTTC
CASSIPPGHKEKYQETQYF
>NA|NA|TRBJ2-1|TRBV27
TGTGCCAGCAGTTGGTCAAGAGGGGGGGCGATCTACAATGAGCAGTTCTTC
CASSWSRGGAIYNEQFF
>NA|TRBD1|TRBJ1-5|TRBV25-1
TGTGCCAGCAGTGGGCCCCAAACAGGGGGGGGAGATCAGCCCCAGCATTTT
CASSGPQTGGGDQPQHF
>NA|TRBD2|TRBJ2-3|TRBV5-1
TGCGCCAGCAGCCCGGGGGGGGGAACGACTAGCACAGATACGCAGTATTTT
CASSPGGGTTSTDTQYF
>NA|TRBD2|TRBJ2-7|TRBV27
TGTGCCAGCAGTTTAAGCGGGGGCATCTACGAGCAGTACTTC
CASSLSGGIYEQYF
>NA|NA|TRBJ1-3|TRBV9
TGTGCCAGCAGCACCCAAGGAGATCCCCCTGGAAACACCATATATTTT
CASSTQGDPPGNTIYF
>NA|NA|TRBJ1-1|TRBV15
TGTGCCACCAGCTGGGGGCGCGACACTGAAGCTTTCTTT
CATSWGRDTEAFF
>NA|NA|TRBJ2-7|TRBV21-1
TGTGCCAGCAGCAATAGGGGGGGGCCTAGGGAGCAGTACTTC
CASSNRGGPREQYF
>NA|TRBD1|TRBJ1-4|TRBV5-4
TGTGCCAGCAGCTTTAGTGGGACAGGGAAAATTAATGAAAAACTGTTTTTT
CASSFSGTGKINEKLFF
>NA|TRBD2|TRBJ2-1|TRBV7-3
TGTGCCAGCAGCTCCCCGACTAGCTTAAACAATGAGCAGTTCTTC
CASSSPTSLNNEQFF
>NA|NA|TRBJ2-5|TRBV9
TGTGCCAGCAGCGTAGGAGGCATCCAAGAGACCCAGTACTTC
CASSVGGIQETQYF
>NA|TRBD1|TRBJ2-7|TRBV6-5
TGTGCCAGCAGTTACGAGGGGGCCAGCTCCTACGAGCAGTACTTC
CASSYEGASSYEQYF
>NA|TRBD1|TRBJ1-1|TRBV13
TGTGCCAGCAGCTTAGTAGGGGGACAGGCGAACACTGAAGCTTTCTTT
CASSLVGGQANTEAFF
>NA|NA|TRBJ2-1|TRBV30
TGTGCCTGGACGGAGAGTCGTAGGCAGTTCTTC
CAWTESRRQFF
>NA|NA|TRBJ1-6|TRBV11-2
TGTGCCAGCAACTCTTACGGGGGTTCACCCCTCCACTTT
CASNSYGGSPLHF
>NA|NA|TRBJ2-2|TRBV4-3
TGCGCCAGCAGCCAAGAGGCCGCGAACACCGGGGAGCTGTTTTTT
CASSQEAANTGELFF
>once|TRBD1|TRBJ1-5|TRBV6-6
TGTGCCAGCAGTGCCGGGACAGCTGCCTTCCAGCCCCAGCATTTT
CASSAGTAAFQPQHF
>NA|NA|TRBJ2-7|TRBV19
TGTGCCAGTAGTATAGATAGAGGGACTTACGAGCAGTACTTC
CASSIDRGTYEQYF
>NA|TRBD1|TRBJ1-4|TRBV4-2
TGTGCCAGCAGCCAAGATCCCGACAGGGTTAATGAAAAACTGTTTTTT
CASSQDPDRVNEKLFF
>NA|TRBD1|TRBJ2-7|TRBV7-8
TGTGCCAGCAGGGGACAGGGGGCTCTCCCATCCTACGAGCAGTACTTC
CASRGQGALPSYEQYF
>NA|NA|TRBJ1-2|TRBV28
TGTGCCAGCCGACAGGCCGATGGCTACACCTTC
CASRQADGYTF
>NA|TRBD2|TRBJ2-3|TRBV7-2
TGTGCCAGCAGCCCCCGGCTAGCGGGGTCTAAAGCAGATACGCAGTATTTT
CASSPRLAGSKADTQYF
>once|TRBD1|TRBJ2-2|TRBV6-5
TGTGCCAGCAGTTACAGACAGGGGGTAGCCGGGGAGCTGTTTTTT
CASSYRQGVAGELFF
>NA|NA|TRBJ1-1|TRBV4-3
TGCGCCAGCAGTCAGTTTGAGGCAACTGAAGCTTTCTTT
CASSQFEATEAFF
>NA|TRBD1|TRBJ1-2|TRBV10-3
TGTGCCATCAGTGACACCGGGACAGGGGGCTATGGCTACACCTTC
CAISDTGTGGYGYTF
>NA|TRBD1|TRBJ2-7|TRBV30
TGTGCCTGGAGTGTACCGGGTGCGGACAGGGCTGCCTACGAGCAGTACTTC
CAWSVPGADRAAYEQYF
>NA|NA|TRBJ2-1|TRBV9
TGTGCCAGCAGCGTAGACCTACCCAATGAGCAGTTCTTC
CASSVDLPNEQFF
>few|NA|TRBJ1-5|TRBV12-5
TGTGCTAGTGGTTTGGAGGCCAGGCAGCCCCAGCATTTT
CASGLEARQPQHF
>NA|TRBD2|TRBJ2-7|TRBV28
TGTGCCAGCAGTCGGGGGGGAAGCTCCTACGAGCAGTACTTC
CASSRGGSSYEQYF
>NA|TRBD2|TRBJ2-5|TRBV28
TGTGCCAGCAGTTCCCCCCTAGCGGGGGGGCCTTGGGAGACCCAGTACTTC
CASSSPLAGGPWETQYF
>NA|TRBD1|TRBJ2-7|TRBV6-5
TGTGCCAGCAGTTATCGGGACAGCCCATCCTACGAGCAGTACTTC
CASSYRDSPSYEQYF
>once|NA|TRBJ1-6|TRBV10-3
TGTGCCATCACCGCCAGCTATAATTCACCCCTCCACTTT
CAITASYNSPLHF
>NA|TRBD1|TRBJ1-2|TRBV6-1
TGTGCCAGCAGGAAGACAGGGGGACTCTATGGCTACACCTTC
CASRKTGGLYGYTF
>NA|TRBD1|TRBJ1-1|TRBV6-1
TGTGCCAGCGGCAGGGGGGACACTGAAGCTTTCTTT
CASGRGDTEAFF
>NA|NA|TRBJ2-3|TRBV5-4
TGTGCCAGCAGCTCCAGCCCCGGGGGACCTAGCACAGATACGCAGTATTTT
CASSSSPGGPSTDTQYF
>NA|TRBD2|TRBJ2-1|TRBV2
TGTGCCAGCAGGCAGGACGGGGGGGCGAGGAATGAGCAGTTCTTC
CASRQDGGARNEQFF
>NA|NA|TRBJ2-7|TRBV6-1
TGTGCCAGCAGTGAACTGGTGGGGGCCTCCTACGAGCAGTACTTC
CASSELVGASYEQYF
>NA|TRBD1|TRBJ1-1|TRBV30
TGTGCCTGGAATTCGGGACAGCCGAACACTGAAGCTTTCTTT
CAWNSGQPNTEAFF
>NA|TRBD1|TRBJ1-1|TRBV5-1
TGCGCCAGCAGCCCACTCGGACAGGAGGAAGCTTTCTTT
CASSPLGQEEAFF
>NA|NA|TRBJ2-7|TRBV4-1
TGCGCCAGCAGCCAAGATAGACAGAGGTACGAGCAGTACTTC
CASSQDRQRYEQYF
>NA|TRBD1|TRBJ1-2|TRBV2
TGTGCCTCCAGGGGGTACGACTATGGCTACACCTTC
CASRGYDYGYTF
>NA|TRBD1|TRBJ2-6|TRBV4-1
TGCGCCAGCCCAGGACAGGAGGTCTCTGGGGCCAACGTCCTGACTTTC
CASPGQEVSGANVLTF
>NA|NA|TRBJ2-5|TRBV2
TGTGCCAGCACAGGCTCCAAGACCCAGTACTTC
CASTGSKTQYF